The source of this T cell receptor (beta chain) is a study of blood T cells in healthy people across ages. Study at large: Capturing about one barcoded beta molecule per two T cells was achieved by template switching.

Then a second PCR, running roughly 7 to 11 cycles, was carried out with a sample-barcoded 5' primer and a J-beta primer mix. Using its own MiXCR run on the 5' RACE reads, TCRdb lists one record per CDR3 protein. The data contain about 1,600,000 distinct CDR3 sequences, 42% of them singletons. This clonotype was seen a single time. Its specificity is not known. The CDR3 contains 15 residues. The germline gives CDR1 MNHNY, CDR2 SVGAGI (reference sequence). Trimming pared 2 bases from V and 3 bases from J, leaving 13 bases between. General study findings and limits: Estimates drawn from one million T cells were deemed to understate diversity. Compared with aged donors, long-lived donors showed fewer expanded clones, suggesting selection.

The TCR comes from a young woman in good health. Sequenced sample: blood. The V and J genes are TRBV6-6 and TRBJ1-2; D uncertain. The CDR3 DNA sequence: TGTGCCAGCAGTTACACGGGCCTAGGCCACTATGGCTACACCTTC. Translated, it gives CASSYTGLGHYGYTF.